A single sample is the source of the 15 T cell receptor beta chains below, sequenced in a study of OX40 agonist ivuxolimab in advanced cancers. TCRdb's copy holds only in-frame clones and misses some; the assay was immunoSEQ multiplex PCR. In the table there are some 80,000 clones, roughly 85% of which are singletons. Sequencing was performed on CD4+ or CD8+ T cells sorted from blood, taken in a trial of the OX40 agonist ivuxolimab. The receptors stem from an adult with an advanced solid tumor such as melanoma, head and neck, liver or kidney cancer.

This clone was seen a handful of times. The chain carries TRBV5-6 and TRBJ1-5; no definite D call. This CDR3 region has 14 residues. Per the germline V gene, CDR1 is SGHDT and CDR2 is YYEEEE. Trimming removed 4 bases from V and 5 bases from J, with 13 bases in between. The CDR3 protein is CASSAMAEDQPQHF. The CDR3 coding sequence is TGTGCCAGCAGCGCGATGGCGGAAGATCAGCCCCAGCATTTT.

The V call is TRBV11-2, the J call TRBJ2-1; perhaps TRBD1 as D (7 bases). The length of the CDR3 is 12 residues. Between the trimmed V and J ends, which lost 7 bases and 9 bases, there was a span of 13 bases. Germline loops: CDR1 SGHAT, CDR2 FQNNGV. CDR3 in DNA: TGTGCCAGCACGGAGGGGGCTGGTGAGCAGTTCTTC. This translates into CASTEGAGEQFF.

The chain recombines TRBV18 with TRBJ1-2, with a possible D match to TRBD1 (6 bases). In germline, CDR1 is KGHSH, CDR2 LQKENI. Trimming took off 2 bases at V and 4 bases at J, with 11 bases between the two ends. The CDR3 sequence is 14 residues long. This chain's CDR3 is CASSPGTTLYGYTF. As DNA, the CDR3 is TGTGCCAGCTCACCAGGGACAACCCTCTATGGCTACACCTTC.

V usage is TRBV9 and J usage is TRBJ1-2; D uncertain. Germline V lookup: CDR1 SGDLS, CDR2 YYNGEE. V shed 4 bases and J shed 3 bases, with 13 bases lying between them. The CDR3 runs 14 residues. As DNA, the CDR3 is TGTGCCAGCAGCTTTGGCACCCAGGACTATGGCTACACCTTC. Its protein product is CASSFGTQDYGYTF.

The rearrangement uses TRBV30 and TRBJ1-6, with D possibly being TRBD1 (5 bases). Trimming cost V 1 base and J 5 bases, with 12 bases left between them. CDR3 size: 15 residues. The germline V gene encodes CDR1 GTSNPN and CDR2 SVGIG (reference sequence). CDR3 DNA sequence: TGTGCCTGGAGTGAGGCAGGGTACCATAATTCACCCCTCCACTTT. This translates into CAWSEAGYHNSPLHF.

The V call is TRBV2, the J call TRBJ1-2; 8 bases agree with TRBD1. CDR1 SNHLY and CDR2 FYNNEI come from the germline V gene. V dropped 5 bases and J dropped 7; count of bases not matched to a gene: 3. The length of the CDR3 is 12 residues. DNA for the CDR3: TGTGCCAGCAGTTATGACAGGGGTGGCTACACCTTC. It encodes CASSYDRGGYTF.

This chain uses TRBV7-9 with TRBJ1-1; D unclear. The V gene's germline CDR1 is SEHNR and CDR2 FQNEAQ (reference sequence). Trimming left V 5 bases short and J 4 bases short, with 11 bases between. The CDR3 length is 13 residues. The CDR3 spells CASSELEGTEAFF. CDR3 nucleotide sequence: TGTGCCAGCAGCGAACTGGAGGGCACTGAAGCTTTCTTT.

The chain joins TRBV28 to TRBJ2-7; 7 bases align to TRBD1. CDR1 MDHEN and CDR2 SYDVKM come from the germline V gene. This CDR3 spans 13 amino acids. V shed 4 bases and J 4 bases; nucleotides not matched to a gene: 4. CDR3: CASSSPTGYEQYF. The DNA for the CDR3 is TGTGCCAGCAGTTCACCGACAGGGTACGAGCAGTACTTC.

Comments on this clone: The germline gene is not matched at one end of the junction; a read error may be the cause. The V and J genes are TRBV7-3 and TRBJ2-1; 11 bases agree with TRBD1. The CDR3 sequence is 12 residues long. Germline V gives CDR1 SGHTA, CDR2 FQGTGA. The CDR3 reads CASSPTDRGLIF. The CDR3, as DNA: TGTGCCAGCAGCCCCACGGACAGGGGGCTTATCTTC.

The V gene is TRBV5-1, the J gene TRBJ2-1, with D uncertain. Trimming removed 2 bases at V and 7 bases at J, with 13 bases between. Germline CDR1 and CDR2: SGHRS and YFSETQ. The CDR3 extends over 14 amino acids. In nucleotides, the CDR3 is TGCGCCAGCAGCTTCGAAGGTGGGCGGAATGAGCAGTTCTTC. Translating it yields CASSFEGGRNEQFF.

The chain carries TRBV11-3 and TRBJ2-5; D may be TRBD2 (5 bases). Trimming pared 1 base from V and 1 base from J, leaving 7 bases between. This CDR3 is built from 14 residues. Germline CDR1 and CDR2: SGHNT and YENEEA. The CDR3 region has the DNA TGTGCCAGCAGCTTAGGAGGGCTCCAAGAGACCCAGTACTTC. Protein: CASSLGGLQETQYF. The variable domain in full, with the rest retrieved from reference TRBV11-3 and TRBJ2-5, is EAGVVQSPRYKIIEKKQPVAFWCNPISGHNTLYWYLQNLGQGPELLIRYENEEAVDDSQLPKDRFSAERLKGVDSTLKIQPAELGDSAVYLCASSLGGLQETQYFGPGTRLLVL.

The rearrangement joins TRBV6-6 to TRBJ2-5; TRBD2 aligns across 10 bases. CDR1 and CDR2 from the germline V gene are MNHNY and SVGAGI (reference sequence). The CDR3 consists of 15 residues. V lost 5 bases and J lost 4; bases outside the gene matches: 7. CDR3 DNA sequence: TGTGCCAGCAGTCATAAGCGGGGGGGCCGAGAGACCCAGTACTTC. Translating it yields CASSHKRGGRETQYF.

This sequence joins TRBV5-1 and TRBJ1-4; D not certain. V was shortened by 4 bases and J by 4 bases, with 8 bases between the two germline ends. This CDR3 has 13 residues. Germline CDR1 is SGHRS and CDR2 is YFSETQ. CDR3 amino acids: CASSIVGNEKLFF. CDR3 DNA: TGCGCCAGCAGCATCGTAGGTAATGAAAAACTGTTTTTT.

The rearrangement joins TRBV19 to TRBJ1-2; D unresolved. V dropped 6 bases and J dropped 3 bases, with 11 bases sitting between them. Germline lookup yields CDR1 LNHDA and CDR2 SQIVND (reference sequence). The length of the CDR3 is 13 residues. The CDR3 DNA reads TGTGCCAGTAGGCCTCGGGGAGACTATGGCTACACCTTC. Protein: CASRPRGDYGYTF. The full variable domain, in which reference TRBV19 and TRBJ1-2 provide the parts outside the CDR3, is DGGITQSPKYLFRKEGQNVTLSCEQNLNHDAMYWYRQDPGQGLRLIYYSQIVNDFQKGDIAEGYSVSREKKESFPLTVTSAQKNPTAFYLCASRPRGDYGYTFGSGTRLTVV.

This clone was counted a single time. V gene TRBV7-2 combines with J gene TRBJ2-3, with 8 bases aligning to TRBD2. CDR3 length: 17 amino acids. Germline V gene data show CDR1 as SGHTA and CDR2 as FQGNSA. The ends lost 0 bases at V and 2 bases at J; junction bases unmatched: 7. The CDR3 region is CASSLAGSGGPTDTQYF. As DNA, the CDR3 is TGTGCCAGCAGCTTAGCAGGCAGCGGGGGCCCCACAGATACGCAGTATTTT.